This section outlines one T cell receptor (beta chain) sequence together with its context. Antigen: not known. Second-dose timings of about 4 or about 12 weeks were pooled. The CDR3 extends over 12 amino acids. Unmatched junction bases numbered 2, after V lost 4 bases and J lost 8 bases. CDR1 is SGHDN and CDR2 is FVKESK in the germline V gene. The data were taken from a study of T cell responses to AZD1222 COVID-19 vaccine. The method was immunoSEQ multiplex PCR; TCRdb's version includes in-frame clones alone and lacks a portion of them. The table shows roughly 150,000 clones, with about nine tenths occurring only once. Findings and caveats of the study: Donor demographics were predominantly white British with a female majority; clonal diversity may be underestimated. Repertoires were obtained only post-peak T cell response. AZD1222 recipients seropositive at baseline numbered only five or six.

This TCR derives from an adult who received the AZD1222 COVID-19 vaccine. This chain uses TRBV14 with TRBJ1-2; TRBD1 aligns across 9 bases. Specimen: peripheral blood, collected 28 days after the second AZD1222 dose. CDR3 DNA sequence: TGTGCCAGCAGCCGCGGGACAGGGGGCTACACCTTC. Translating it yields CASSRGTGGYTF. The full variable domain, its missing parts supplied by reference TRBV14 and TRBJ1-2, is EAGVTQFPSHSVIEKGQTVTLRCDPISGHDNLYWYRRVMGKEIKFLLHFVKESKQDESGMPNNRFLAERTGGTYSTLKVQPAELEDSGVYFCASSRGTGGYTFGSGTRLTVV.